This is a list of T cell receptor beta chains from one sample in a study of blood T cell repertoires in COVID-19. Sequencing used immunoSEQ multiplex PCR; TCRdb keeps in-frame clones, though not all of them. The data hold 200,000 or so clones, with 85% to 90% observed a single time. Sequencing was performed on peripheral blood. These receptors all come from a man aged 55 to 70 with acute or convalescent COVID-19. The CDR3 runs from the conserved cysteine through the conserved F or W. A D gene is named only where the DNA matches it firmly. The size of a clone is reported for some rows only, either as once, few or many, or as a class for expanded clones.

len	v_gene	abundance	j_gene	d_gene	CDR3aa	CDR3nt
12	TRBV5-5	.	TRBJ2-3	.	CASSFSTDTQYF	TGTGCCAGCAGCTTTAGTACAGATACGCAGTATTTT
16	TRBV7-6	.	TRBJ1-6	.	CASSLGMGREGSPLHF	TGTGCCAGCAGCTTAGGGATGGGGCGAGAAGGTTCACCCCTCCACTTT
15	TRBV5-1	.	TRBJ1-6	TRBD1	CASSKGTGPGSPLHF	TGCGCCAGCAGCAAAGGGACAGGGCCGGGTTCACCCCTCCACTTT
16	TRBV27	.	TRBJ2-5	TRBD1	CASSFSPRQGKVTQYF	TGTGCCAGCAGTTTTTCCCCTCGACAGGGAAAGGTGACCCAGTACTTC
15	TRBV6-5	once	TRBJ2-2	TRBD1	CASQGDRGGTGELFF	TGTGCCAGCCAAGGGGACAGGGGCGGCACCGGGGAGCTGTTTTTT
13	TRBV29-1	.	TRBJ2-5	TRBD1	CSVGQGARETQYF	TGCAGCGTTGGACAGGGGGCGAGAGAGACCCAGTACTTC
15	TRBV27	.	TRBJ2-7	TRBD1	CASSLLGTGKYEQYF	TGTGCCAGCAGTCTACTCGGGACAGGGAAATACGAGCAGTACTTC
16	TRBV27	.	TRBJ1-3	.	CASSLSSGLSGNTIYF	TGTGCCAGCAGTTTATCGTCAGGGCTCTCTGGAAACACCATATATTTT
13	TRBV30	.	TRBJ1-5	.	CASQGKGNQPQHF	TGTGCCAGCCAGGGAAAGGGCAATCAGCCCCAGCATTTT
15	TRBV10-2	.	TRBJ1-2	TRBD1	CASSPGTGANYGYTF	TGCGCCAGCAGTCCCGGGACAGGAGCTAACTATGGCTACACCTTC
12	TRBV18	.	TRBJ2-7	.	CASSPLSYEQYF	TGTGCCAGCTCACCCCTCAGCTACGAGCAGTACTTC
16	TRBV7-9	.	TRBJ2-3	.	CASSPGGEGGQGTQYF	TGTGCCAGCAGCCCAGGAGGAGAAGGGGGACAAGGCACGCAGTATTTT
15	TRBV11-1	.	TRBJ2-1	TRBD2	CASSSSGGTYNEQFF	TGTGCCAGCAGCAGTAGCGGGGGGACTTACAATGAGCAGTTCTTC
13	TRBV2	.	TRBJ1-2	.	CASHVTGLYGYTF	TGTGCCAGCCACGTTACAGGGCTCTATGGCTACACCTTC
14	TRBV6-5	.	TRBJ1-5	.	CASGRGGLGQPQHF	TGTGCCAGCGGTAGGGGGGGGCTCGGGCAGCCCCAGCATTTT
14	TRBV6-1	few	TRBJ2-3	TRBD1	CASSPGQSTDTQYF	TGTGCCAGCAGTCCGGGACAGAGCACAGATACGCAGTATTTT
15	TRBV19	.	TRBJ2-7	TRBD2	CASSIASGGNYEQYF	TGTGCCAGTAGTATAGCTAGCGGGGGTAACTACGAGCAGTACTTC
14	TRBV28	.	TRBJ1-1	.	CASSLVQGRGEAFF	TGTGCCAGCAGTTTAGTCCAGGGAAGGGGTGAAGCTTTCTTT
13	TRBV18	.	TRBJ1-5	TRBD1	CASSLIGQEAQHF	TGTGCCAGCTCATTAATCGGACAGGAGGCACAGCATTTT
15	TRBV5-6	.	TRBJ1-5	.	CASSFVGAGAQPQHF	TGTGCCAGCAGCTTCGTAGGGGCTGGGGCTCAGCCCCAGCATTTT
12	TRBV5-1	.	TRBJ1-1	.	CASSPTGAEAFF	TGCGCCAGCAGCCCTACAGGTGCCGAAGCTTTCTTT
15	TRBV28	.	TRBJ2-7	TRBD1	CASRGAGQVRYEQYF	TGTGCCAGCAGAGGGGCCGGACAGGTCAGGTACGAGCAGTACTTC
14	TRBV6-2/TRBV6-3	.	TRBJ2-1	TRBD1	CASTPGQGSDEQFF	TGTGCCAGCACCCCGGGACAGGGTAGCGATGAGCAGTTCTTC
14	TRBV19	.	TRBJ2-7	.	CASSRGGFSYEQYF	TGTGCCAGTAGCCGGGGTGGTTTCTCCTACGAGCAGTACTTC
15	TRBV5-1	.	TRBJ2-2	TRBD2	CASRPSGGYTGELFF	TGCGCCAGCCGGCCTAGCGGGGGTTACACCGGGGAGCTGTTTTTT
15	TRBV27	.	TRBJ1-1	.	CASSPYTGGKTEAFF	TGTGCCAGCAGTCCTTATACAGGTGGCAAGACTGAAGCTTTCTTT
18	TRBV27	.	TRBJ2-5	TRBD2	CASSRTGLAGTLGETQYF	TGTGCCAGCAGCCGAACCGGACTAGCGGGGACTCTGGGGGAGACCCAGTACTTC
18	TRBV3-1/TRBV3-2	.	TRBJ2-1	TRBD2	CASSQVPLAGGPKHEQFF	TGTGCCAGCAGCCAAGTCCCCCTAGCGGGGGGGCCGAAACATGAGCAGTTCTTC
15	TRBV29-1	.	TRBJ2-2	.	CSVTGQNRGTGELFF	TGCAGCGTCACCGGACAGAATCGGGGCACCGGGGAGCTGTTTTTT
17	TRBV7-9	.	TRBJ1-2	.	CASSLERGPQGDYGYTF	TGTGCCAGCAGCTTAGAAAGAGGCCCCCAAGGGGACTATGGCTACACCTTC
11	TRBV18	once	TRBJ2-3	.	CASSPADTQYF	TGTGCCAGCTCACCCGCGGACACCCAGTATTTT
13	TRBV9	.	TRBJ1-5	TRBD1	CASSEGAGRAQHF	TGTGCCAGCAGCGAGGGGGCAGGACGGGCCCAGCATTTT
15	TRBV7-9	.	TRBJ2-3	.	CASSFPVLFTDTQYF	TGTGCCAGCAGCTTTCCCGTCCTTTTCACAGATACGCAGTATTTT
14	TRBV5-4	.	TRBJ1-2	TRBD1	CASSWDSPNYGYTF	TGTGCCAGCAGCTGGGACAGCCCTAACTATGGCTACACCTTC
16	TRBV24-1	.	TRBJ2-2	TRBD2	CATSDLGLAGGGELFF	TGTGCCACCAGTGACCTGGGACTAGCGGGGGGCGGGGAGCTGTTTTTT
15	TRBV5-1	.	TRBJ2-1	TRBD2	CASSPGRGAVNEQFF	TGCGCCAGCAGCCCGGGGCGGGGGGCCGTAAATGAGCAGTTCTTC
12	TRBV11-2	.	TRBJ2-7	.	CASSLSLLEQYF	TGTGCCAGCAGCTTAAGCTTGCTGGAGCAGTACTTC
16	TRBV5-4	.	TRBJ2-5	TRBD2	CASSLGGGGAGETQYF	TGTGCCAGCAGCTTGGGAGGCGGGGGGGCCGGAGAGACCCAGTACTTC
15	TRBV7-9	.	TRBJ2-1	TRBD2	CASTLAGGPGNEQFF	TGTGCCAGCACCCTAGCGGGGGGGCCGGGGAATGAGCAGTTCTTC
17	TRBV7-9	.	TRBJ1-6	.	CASSLGSGLIDSSPLHF	TGTGCCAGCAGCTTAGGTTCAGGGCTTATCGATAGTTCACCCCTCCACTTT
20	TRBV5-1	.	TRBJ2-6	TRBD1	CASSPTGTGVGAAGANVLTF	TGCGCCAGCAGCCCCACCGGGACAGGGGTAGGGGCGGCTGGGGCCAACGTCCTGACTTTC
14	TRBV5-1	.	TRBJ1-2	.	CASSPERSGGGYTF	TGCGCCAGCAGCCCCGAAAGGTCGGGGGGGGGCTACACCTTC
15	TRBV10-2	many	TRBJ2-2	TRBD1	CASSDLQGGTGELFF	TGCGCCAGCAGTGACCTACAGGGGGGAACCGGGGAGCTGTTTTTT
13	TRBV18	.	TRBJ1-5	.	CANARESNQPQHF	TGTGCCAACGCCAGGGAAAGCAATCAGCCCCAGCATTTT
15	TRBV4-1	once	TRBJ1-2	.	CASSQDGRGAYGYTF	TGCGCCAGCAGCCAAGATGGCAGGGGAGCCTATGGCTACACCTTC
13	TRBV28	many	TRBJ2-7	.	CASSLSQHYEQYF	TGTGCCAGCAGTTTATCACAGCACTACGAGCAGTACTTC
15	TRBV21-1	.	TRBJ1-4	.	CASQFGSGANEKLFF	.
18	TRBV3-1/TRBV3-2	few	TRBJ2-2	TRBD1	CASSQCTGGALSTGELFF	TGTGCCAGCAGCCAATGTACAGGGGGCGCGTTGAGCACCGGGGAGCTGTTTTTT
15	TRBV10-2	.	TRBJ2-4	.	CASSERKWDSAIQYF	TGCGCCAGCAGTGAACGTAAGTGGGACTCGGCCATTCAGTACTTC
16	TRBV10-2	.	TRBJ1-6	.	CASSETAHLYNSPLHF	TGCGCCAGCAGTGAGACAGCACACCTCTATAATTCACCCCTCCACTTT
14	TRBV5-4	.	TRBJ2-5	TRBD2	CASTGGGGKETQYF	TGTGCCAGCACTGGGGGCGGGGGGAAAGAGACCCAGTACTTC
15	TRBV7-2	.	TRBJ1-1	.	CASSLSRPGNTEAFF	TGTGCCAGCAGCTTATCGCGCCCTGGGAACACTGAAGCTTTCTTT
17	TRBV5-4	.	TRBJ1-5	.	CASSSEPGEIGNQPQHF	TGTGCCAGCAGCTCCGAACCAGGTGAAATTGGCAATCAGCCCCAGCATTTT
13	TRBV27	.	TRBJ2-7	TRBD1	CASTGQGGYEQYF	TGTGCCAGCACCGGACAGGGTGGTTACGAGCAGTACTTC
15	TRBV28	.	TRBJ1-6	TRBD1	CASNLQGPGGSPLHF	TGTGCCAGCAACCTACAGGGGCCAGGCGGTTCACCCCTCCACTTT
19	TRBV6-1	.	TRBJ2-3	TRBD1	CASSEFWTGSSPSTDTQYF	TGTGCCAGCAGTGAATTCTGGACAGGTTCCTCTCCTAGCACAGATACGCAGTATTTT
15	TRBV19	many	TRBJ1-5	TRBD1	CASSIGTGGGQPQHF	TGTGCCAGTAGTATAGGGACAGGGGGCGGTCAGCCCCAGCATTTT